This TCR beta chain was recovered during a study of cytomegalovirus exposure and HLA in healthy donors. PCR was performed using 60 Vbeta and 13 Jbeta primers. Sequencing was performed with immunoSEQ multiplex PCR; in TCRdb, only in-frame clones are kept and a portion is missing. The sample lists around 100,000 clones, approximately 85% occurring once. In germline, CDR1 is GTSNPN, CDR2 SVGIG (reference sequence). V was cut by 1 base and J by 1 base, with 14 bases left in between. The CDR3 is made up of 16 amino acids. Study-level findings and limits: A missense variant in DCLRE1C was later tied to TCR beta V- and J-gene trimming.

As concerns this clone: What it binds is unknown.

J is TRBJ1-5 and V is TRBV30; D is perhaps TRBD1 (6 bases). The receptor's source is a man younger than 40 in good health and CMV-seronegative. Sequencing was carried out using PBMCs. CDR3 in DNA: TGTGCCTGGAGTGCGTCAAGGACAGTCAGCAATCAGCCCCAGCATTTT. Protein product: CAWSASRTVSNQPQHF. Full variable domain (outside the CDR3, taken from reference TRBV30 and TRBJ1-5): SQTIHQWPATLVQPVGSPLSLECTVEGTSNPNLYWYRQAAGRGLQLLFYSVGIGQISSEVPQNLSASRPQDRQFILSSKKLLLSDSGFYLCAWSASRTVSNQPQHFGDGTRLSIL.